Below are 22 T cell receptor beta chains sequenced from a single sample in a study of T-cell memory formation after mild COVID-19. One entry per CDR3 protein, called by TCRdb with MiXCR from the 5' RACE reads. Among hundreds of thousands of distinct CDR3 sequences listed, 20% to 30% were seen once. Sequences were obtained from PBMCs or a T cell subset sorted from them (not recorded which). These receptor sequences come from an adult woman who had mild COVID-19 (a few samples of this study predate the infection). Cell type and time point are not known.

This clonotype was seen only a few times. The chain is built from TRBV5-1 and TRBJ2-5; D unresolved. Trimming shortened V by 4 bases and J by 0 bases, and 4 bases separated the two germline ends. This CDR3 has 12 residues. Germline CDR1 and CDR2: SGHRS and YFSETQ. The CDR3 region is CASSENQETQYF. The CDR3 coding sequence is TGCGCCAGCAGCGAGAACCAAGAGACCCAGTACTTC.

V gene TRBV5-6 combines with J gene TRBJ1-1; 12 positions agree with TRBD1. Looked up from germline, CDR1 is SGHDT and CDR2 is YYEEEE. The CDR3 sequence is 17 residues long. The ends lost 4 bases at V and 5 bases at J; junction bases unmatched: 12. The CDR3 nucleotides read TGTGCCAGCAGCCCGGATCGGGGACAGGGGGCATGGACTGAAGCTTTCTTT. Translated: CASSPDRGQGAWTEAFF.

This clonotype was observed a few times. This chain joins TRBV2 and TRBJ2-1; 8 bases align to TRBD1. The CDR3 is 16 residues long. Per germline, CDR1 SNHLY and CDR2 FYNNEI. V lost 8 bases, J lost 2 bases, and 11 bases stayed unmatched. The CDR3 nucleotides read TGTGCCAGCCGCAGGGGGCTAGCTTCCCCCTACAATGAGCAGTTCTTC. Its translation: CASRRGLASPYNEQFF.

This clonotype has only a few counts. The V gene is TRBV7-2, the J gene TRBJ2-4, with D possibly matching TRBD2 (6 bases). V lost 4 bases, J lost 0 bases, and 13 bases lay in between. This CDR3 has 16 amino acids. In germline, CDR1 is SGHTA, CDR2 FQGNSA. The CDR3 DNA reads as TGTGCCAGCAGCTCACCCTCGGGGGTAGCCAAAAACATTCAGTACTTC. Translation: CASSSPSGVAKNIQYF.

The rearrangement joins TRBV12-3 or TRBV12-4 to TRBJ1-2, with D tentatively TRBD1 (5 bases). Trimming cost V 5 bases and J 1 base, with 17 bases left between them. The CDR3 is 16 residues long. For the CDR3, the DNA is TGTGCCAGCAGTCCTCCGGCGAGGCAGGGTAACTATGGCTACACCTTC. This sequence encodes CASSPPARQGNYGYTF.

The chain employs TRBV29-1 and TRBJ1-1; possibly TRBD1 for D (5 bases). Germline assignment: CDR1 SQVTM and CDR2 ANQGSEA. The CDR3 is made up of 12 amino acids. CDR3 bases: TGCAGGGTGGACACCTTGAACACTGAAGCTTTCTTT. It translates to CRVDTLNTEAFF.

The chain uses TRBV5-1 and TRBJ2-3; D is possibly TRBD1 (6 bases). Germline CDR1 reads SGHRS; CDR2 reads YFSETQ. The CDR3 length is 15 residues. V lost 4 bases, J lost 4 bases, and 16 bases lay in between. DNA of the CDR3: TGCGCCAGCAGCATCTACAGGGTAAATTCAGATACGCAGTATTTT. Translation gives CASSIYRVNSDTQYF. Full variable domain (missing parts from reference TRBV5-1 and TRBJ2-3): KAGVTQTPRYLIKTRGQQVTLSCSPISGHRSVSWYQQTPGQGLQFLFEYFSETQRNKGNFPGRFSGRQFSNSRSEMNVSTLELGDSALYLCASSIYRVNSDTQYFGPGTRLTVL.

The V gene is TRBV24-1, the J gene TRBJ2-2; 7 positions agree with TRBD1. With V trimmed by 6 bases and J by 5 bases, 5 bases remained unmatched. The CDR3 sequence is 14 residues long. The germline V gene has CDR1 KGHDR and CDR2 SFDVKD. Here the CDR3 reads CATSLTGWTGELFF. The CDR3 nucleotides are TGTGCCACCAGTTTGACAGGGTGGACCGGGGAGCTGTTTTTT.

The V call is TRBV9, the J call TRBJ2-2; D is possibly TRBD1 (6 bases). Germline V gene sequence: CDR1 SGDLS, CDR2 YYNGEE. The V end lost 6 bases, the J end lost 1 base, and 10 bases lay between the germline ends. The CDR3 covers 14 residues. CDR3 amino acids: CASTRQVNTGELFF. The CDR3 nucleotides are TGTGCCAGCACTAGACAGGTGAACACCGGGGAGCTGTTTTTT.

V is TRBV12-3 or TRBV12-4 and J is TRBJ2-3; D remains unclear. The V gene lost 2 bases and the J gene lost 0 bases, with 12 bases spanning the gap. The CDR3 runs to 16 residues. The chain's CDR3 is CASSLLRRTSTDTQYF. Here the CDR3 DNA reads TGTGCCAGCAGTTTACTACGTCGCACTAGCACAGATACGCAGTATTTT.

The table lists this clonotype with a few counts. V and J are TRBV20-1 and TRBJ2-2, with D possibly being TRBD2 (6 bases). V was clipped by 3 bases and J by 5 bases, with 16 bases between them. CDR1 is DFQATT, CDR2 SNEGSKA, per germline (reference sequence). CDR3 length: 15 amino acids. The CDR3 coding sequence is TGCAGTGCTAGTGCCTCGGGACTCCTTACCGGGGAGCTGTTTTTT. Residues: CSASASGLLTGELFF.

In its sample, this clonotype was seen a few times. J is TRBJ1-4 and V is TRBV11-2; no firm D call. Trimming cost V 3 bases and J 8 bases, with 7 bases left between them. The length of the CDR3 is 12 residues. CDR1 is SGHAT and CDR2 is FQNNGV in the germline V gene. As DNA, the CDR3 is TGTGCCAGCAGCTTTACGGGGGAAAAACTGTTTTTT. Translated: CASSFTGEKLFF. Full variable domain (missing parts from reference TRBV11-2 and TRBJ1-4): EAGVAQSPRYKIIEKRQSVAFWCNPISGHATLYWYQQILGQGPKLLIQFQNNGVVDDSQLPKDRFSAERLKGVDSTLKIQPAKLEDSAVYLCASSFTGEKLFFGSGTQLSVL.

V usage is TRBV20-1 and J usage is TRBJ2-1; D not resolved. V was pared by 3 bases and J by 7 bases, with 4 bases between. This CDR3 has 10 residues. Germline V gives CDR1 DFQATT, CDR2 SNEGSKA (reference sequence). CDR3 sequence: CSARENEQFF. The CDR3 DNA is TGCAGTGCTAGGGAAAATGAGCAGTTCTTC.

In DNA, the CDR3 is TGTGCCAGCAGCTTAGGAAGGGACAGGGGGCCGGAGACCCAGTACTTC. Encoded protein: CASSLGRDRGPETQYF. This chain joins TRBV11-2 and TRBJ2-5; 12 bases fit TRBD1. This CDR3 comprises 16 residues. Per the germline V gene, CDR1 is SGHAT and CDR2 is FQNNGV. Trimming at V came to 1 base and at J to 5 bases, leaving 5 bases not matched to a gene.

This chain uses TRBV18 with TRBJ2-3; D is undetermined. Germline CDR1 reads KGHSH; CDR2 reads LQKENI. This CDR3 has 13 amino acids. Trimming cost V 3 bases and J 2 bases, with 6 bases left between them. Here the CDR3 reads CASSPYATDTQYF. CDR3 sequence (DNA): TGTGCCAGCTCACCCTATGCCACAGATACGCAGTATTTT.

V gene TRBV29-1 combines with J gene TRBJ2-5; 10 positions agree with TRBD1. CDR1 is SQVTM, CDR2 ANQGSEA, per germline. The trim removed 8 bases at V and 1 base at J, leaving 7 bases unmatched. The CDR3 is 14 residues long. CDR3 loop: CSHPGQGFQETQYF. The CDR3 region has the DNA TGCAGCCACCCGGGACAGGGGTTCCAAGAGACCCAGTACTTC.

The chain joins TRBV7-2 to TRBJ1-2, with D possibly TRBD1 on 6 matching bases. V was clipped by 2 bases and J by 8 bases, with 15 bases between them. Germline V gene lookup returns CDR1 SGHTA and CDR2 FQGNSA. The CDR3 is 14 amino acids. The CDR3 DNA follows: TGTGCCAGCAGCTTAACTTTACAGGGAGCAGGCTACACCTTC. This gives the protein CASSLTLQGAGYTF. Combining the CDR3 with reference TRBV7-2 and TRBJ1-2 gives the whole variable domain GAGVSQSPSNKVTEKGKDVELRCDPISGHTALYWYRQSLGQGLEFLIYFQGNSAPDKSGLPSDRFSAERTGGSVSTLTIQRTQQEDSAVYLCASSLTLQGAGYTFGSGTRLTVV.

The rearrangement uses TRBV15 and TRBJ2-7; 9 nucleotides agree with TRBD2. The CDR3 has 17 amino acids. The V and J ends lost 3 bases and 6 bases, in that order; junction bases with no gene match: 15. Germline CDR1 is LNHNV and CDR2 is YYDKDF (reference sequence). The CDR3 loop reads CATSSWLAGPPVTEQYF. CDR3 coding DNA: TGTGCCACCAGCAGTTGGCTAGCGGGACCTCCGGTTACCGAGCAGTACTTC.

This sequence joins TRBV6-2 or TRBV6-3 and TRBJ1-2, with 9 bases identical to TRBD1. Germline lookup yields CDR1 MNHEY and CDR2 SVGEGT. Losses at the gene ends were 2 bases for V and 5 bases for J; bases not matched to a gene: 6. The CDR3 spans 15 residues. The CDR3 region has the DNA TGTGCCAGCAGTTACCTCCTCGGACAGGGGTATGGCTACACCTTC. It specifies CASSYLLGQGYGYTF.

The chain uses TRBV5-1 and TRBJ1-2; TRBD1 is a possible D gene (5 bases). With 0 bases removed from V and 7 bases from J, the gap between germline ends came to 16 bases. CDR1 is SGHRS and CDR2 is YFSETQ in the germline V gene. This CDR3 is built from 15 residues. The CDR3 sequence: CASSLELSGAGGYTF. CDR3 DNA: TGCGCCAGCAGCTTGGAGTTGTCCGGGGCTGGTGGCTACACCTTC.

This clonotype was picked up a small number of times. The chain couples TRBV11-2 to TRBJ1-2; D call uncertain. The ends were cut back, 1 base at V and 0 bases at J, with 6 bases in the middle. The germline V gene has CDR1 SGHAT and CDR2 FQNNGV. The CDR3 has 14 residues. The CDR3 here is CASSLVSANYGYTF. The CDR3 DNA reads as TGTGCCAGCAGCTTAGTTTCAGCTAACTATGGCTACACCTTC. The whole variable domain, filled in from reference TRBV11-2 and TRBJ1-2, reads EAGVAQSPRYKIIEKRQSVAFWCNPISGHATLYWYQQILGQGPKLLIQFQNNGVVDDSQLPKDRFSAERLKGVDSTLKIQPAKLEDSAVYLCASSLVSANYGYTFGSGTRLTVV.

V and J are TRBV11-2 and TRBJ1-1; D unclear. Germline V gene data show CDR1 as SGHAT and CDR2 as FQNNGV. The CDR3 loop spans 15 amino acids. The V gene lost 5 bases and the J gene lost 2 bases, with 15 bases spanning the gap. The chain's CDR3 is CASSPTVGINTEAFF. Written as DNA, the CDR3 is TGTGCCAGCAGCCCTACGGTAGGGATTAACACTGAAGCTTTCTTT.